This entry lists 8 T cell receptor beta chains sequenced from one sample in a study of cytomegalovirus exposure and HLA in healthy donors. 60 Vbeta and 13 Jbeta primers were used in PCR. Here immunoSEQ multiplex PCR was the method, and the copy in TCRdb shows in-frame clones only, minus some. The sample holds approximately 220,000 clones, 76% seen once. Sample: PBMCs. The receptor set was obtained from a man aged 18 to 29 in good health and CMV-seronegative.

The CDR3 loop reads CASSLSSSGNRRGELFF. CDR3 nucleotides: TGTGCCAGCAGTTTATCGTCTAGCGGGAATAGGAGGGGGGAGCTGTTTTTT. The chain recombines TRBV27 with TRBJ2-2, with TRBD2 identical over 9 bases. Looked up from germline, CDR1 is MNHEY and CDR2 is SMNVEV (reference sequence). The CDR3 length is 17 residues. V was pared by 0 bases and J by 8 bases, with 10 bases of the junction left unmatched.

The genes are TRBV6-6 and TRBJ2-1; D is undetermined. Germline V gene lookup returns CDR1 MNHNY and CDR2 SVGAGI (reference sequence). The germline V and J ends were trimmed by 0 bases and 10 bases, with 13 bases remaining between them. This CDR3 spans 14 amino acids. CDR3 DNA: TGTGCCAGCAGTTACTCGAGAGAAAGCTACGAGCAGTTCTTC. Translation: CASSYSRESYEQFF.

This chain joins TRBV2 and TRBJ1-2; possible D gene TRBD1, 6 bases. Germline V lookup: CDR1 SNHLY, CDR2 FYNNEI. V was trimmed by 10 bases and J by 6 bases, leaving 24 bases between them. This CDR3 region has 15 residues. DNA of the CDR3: TGTGCCATCCCCCGGGGGGACGGGACACGGGATGGCTACACCTTC. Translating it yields CAIPRGDGTRDGYTF.

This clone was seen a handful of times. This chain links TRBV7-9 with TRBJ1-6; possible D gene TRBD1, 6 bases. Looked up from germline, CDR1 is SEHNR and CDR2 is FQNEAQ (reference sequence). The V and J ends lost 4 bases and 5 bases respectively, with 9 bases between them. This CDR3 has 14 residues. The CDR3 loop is CASSSDSDNSPLHF. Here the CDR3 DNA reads TGTGCCAGCAGCTCGGACAGCGATAATTCACCCCTCCACTTT.

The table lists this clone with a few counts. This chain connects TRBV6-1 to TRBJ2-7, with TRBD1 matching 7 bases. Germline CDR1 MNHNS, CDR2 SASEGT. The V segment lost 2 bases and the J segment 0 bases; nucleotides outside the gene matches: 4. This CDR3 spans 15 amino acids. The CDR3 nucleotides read TGTGCCAGCAGTGAATCACAGGGGCGCTCCTACGAGCAGTACTTC. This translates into CASSESQGRSYEQYF.

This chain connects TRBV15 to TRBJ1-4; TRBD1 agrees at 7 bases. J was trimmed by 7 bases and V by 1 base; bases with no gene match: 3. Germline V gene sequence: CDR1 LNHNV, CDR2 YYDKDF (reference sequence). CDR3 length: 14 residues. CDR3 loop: CATSRGTGIEKLFF. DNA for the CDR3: TGTGCCACCAGCAGAGGGACAGGTATTGAAAAACTGTTTTTT.

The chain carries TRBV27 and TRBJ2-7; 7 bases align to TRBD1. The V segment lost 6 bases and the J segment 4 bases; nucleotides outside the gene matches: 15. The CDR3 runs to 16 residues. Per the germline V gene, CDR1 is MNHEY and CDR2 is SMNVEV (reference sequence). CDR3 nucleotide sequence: TGTGCCAGCAGAAAAACACCGGGACAGCGGAGATACGAGCAGTACTTC. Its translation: CASRKTPGQRRYEQYF.

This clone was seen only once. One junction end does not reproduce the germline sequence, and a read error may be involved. CDR3 DNA: TGTGCCATCAGTCTGGGGCGGGAGTATTTTCACTTC. This translates into CAISLGREYFHF. The chain uses TRBV10-3 and TRBJ2-5, with 7 bases matching TRBD2. This CDR3 is built from 12 residues. Germline assignment: CDR1 ENHRY and CDR2 SYGVKD.